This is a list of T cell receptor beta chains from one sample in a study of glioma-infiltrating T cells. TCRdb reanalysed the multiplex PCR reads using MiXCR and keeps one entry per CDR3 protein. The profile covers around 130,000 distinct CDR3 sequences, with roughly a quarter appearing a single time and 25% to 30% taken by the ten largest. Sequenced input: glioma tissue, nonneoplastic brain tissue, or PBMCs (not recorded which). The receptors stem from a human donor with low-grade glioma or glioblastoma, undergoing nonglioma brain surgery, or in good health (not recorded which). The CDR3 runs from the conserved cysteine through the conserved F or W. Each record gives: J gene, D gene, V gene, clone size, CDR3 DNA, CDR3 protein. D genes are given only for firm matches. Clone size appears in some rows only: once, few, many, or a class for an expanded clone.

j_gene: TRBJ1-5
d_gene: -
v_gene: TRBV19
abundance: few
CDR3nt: TGTGCCAGTAGTATGGAACAGGCTTATAGCAATCAGCCCCAGCATTTT
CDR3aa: CASSMEQAYSNQPQHF

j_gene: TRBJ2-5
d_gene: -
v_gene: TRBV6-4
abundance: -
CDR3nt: TGTGCCAGCAGTAAGGCCCCCCAAGAGACCCAGTACTTC
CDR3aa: CASSKAPQETQYF

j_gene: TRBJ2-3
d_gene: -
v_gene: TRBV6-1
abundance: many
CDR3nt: TGTGCCAGCAGTCAAGCGGCTCTCACAGATACGCAGTATTTT
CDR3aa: CASSQAALTDTQYF

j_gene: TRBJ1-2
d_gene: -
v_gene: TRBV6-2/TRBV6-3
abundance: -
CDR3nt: TGTGCCAGCAGTTACGTTTTGAATGGCTACACCTTC
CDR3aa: CASSYVLNGYTF

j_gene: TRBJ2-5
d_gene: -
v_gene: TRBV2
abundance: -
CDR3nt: TGTGCCAGCGACAGCCAAGAGACCCAGTACTTC
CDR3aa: CASDSQETQYF

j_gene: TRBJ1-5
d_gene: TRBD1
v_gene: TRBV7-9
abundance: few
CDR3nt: TGTGCCAGCAGCAAGGGACAGAGTAATCAGCCCCAGCATTTT
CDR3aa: CASSKGQSNQPQHF

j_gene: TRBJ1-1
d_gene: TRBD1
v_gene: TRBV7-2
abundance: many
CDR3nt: TGTGCCAGCAGCGGTTGGACAGGGGGTTGGAACACTGAAGCTTTCTTT
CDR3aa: CASSGWTGGWNTEAFF

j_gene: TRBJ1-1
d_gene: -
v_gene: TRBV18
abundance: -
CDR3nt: TGTGCCAGCTCACAGGGCAGGGGTCGGACTGAAGCTTTCTTT
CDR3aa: CASSQGRGRTEAFF

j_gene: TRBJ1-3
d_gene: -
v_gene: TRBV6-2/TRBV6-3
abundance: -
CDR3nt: TGTGCCAGCAGTTACCTCGGGACTCAGAGCTCTGGAAACACCATATATTTT
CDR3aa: CASSYLGTQSSGNTIYF

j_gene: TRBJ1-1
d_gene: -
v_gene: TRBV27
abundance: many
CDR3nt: TGTGCCAGCAGTCAGATCGGGGGGCTTATGACTGAAGCTTTCTTT
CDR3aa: CASSQIGGLMTEAFF

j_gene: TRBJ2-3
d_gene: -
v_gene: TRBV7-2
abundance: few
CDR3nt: TGTGCCAGCAGACGGGAGAATCCGCAGTATTTT
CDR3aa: CASRRENPQYF

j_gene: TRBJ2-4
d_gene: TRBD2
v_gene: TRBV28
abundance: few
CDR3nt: TGTGCCAGCAGTTTAACGGGAGGGGGGGCGAACATTCAGTACTTC
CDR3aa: CASSLTGGGANIQYF

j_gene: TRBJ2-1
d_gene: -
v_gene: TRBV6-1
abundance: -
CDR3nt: TGTGCCAGCAGTCCCGGGACTTACAATGAGCAGTTCTTC
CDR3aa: CASSPGTYNEQFF

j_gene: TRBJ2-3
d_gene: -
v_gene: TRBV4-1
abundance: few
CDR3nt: TGCGCCAGCAGCCAAGATTCCGCGGGCACAGATACGCAGTATTTT
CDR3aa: CASSQDSAGTDTQYF

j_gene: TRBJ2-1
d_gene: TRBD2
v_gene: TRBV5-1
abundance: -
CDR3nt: TGCGCCAGCAAAGATAGCGGGGGCGACTACAATGAGCAGTTCTTC
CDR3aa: CASKDSGGDYNEQFF

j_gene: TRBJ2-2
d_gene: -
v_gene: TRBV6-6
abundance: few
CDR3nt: TGTGCCAGCAGTTACAGACAGAACACCGGGGAGCTGTTTTTT
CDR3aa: CASSYRQNTGELFF

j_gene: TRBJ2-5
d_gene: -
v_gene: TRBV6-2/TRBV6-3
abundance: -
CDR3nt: TGTGCCAGCAGTAGTCGATTAGCGAGCCGGCGAGAGACCCAGTACTTC
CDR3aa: CASSSRLASRRETQYF

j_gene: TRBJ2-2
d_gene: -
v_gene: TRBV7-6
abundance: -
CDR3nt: TGTGCCAGCAGCCCCCGCCGGGGAGTGAACACCGGGGAGCTGTTTTTT
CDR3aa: CASSPRRGVNTGELFF

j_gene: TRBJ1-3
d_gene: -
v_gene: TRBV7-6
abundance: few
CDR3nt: TGTGCCAGCAGCCAAACAGGGTCTGGAAACACCATATATTTT
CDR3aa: CASSQTGSGNTIYF

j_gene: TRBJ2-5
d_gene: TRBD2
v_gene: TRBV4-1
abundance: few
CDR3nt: TGCGCCAGCAGCCAAGGGGCGAGCGGGGCTAGGGAGACCCAGTACTTC
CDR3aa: CASSQGASGARETQYF

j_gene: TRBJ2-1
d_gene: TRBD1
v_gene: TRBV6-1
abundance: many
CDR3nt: TGTGCCAGCGGCCCCAAGGGACAGCTCTCCTACAATGAGCAGTTCTTC
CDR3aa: CASGPKGQLSYNEQFF

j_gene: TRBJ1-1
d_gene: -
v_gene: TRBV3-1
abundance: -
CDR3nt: TGTGCCAGCAGGGGAGCAGGGGACACTGAAGCTTTCTTT
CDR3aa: CASRGAGDTEAFF

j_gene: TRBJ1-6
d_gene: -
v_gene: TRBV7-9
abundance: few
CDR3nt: TGTGCCAGCAGCTTAACCGCGGGGGGACCCCTCCACTTT
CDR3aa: CASSLTAGGPLHF

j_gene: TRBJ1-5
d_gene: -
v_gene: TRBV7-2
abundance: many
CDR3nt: TGTGCCAGCAGCACGGACAGCTTGGAAAGTCAGCCCCAGCATTTT
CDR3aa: CASSTDSLESQPQHF

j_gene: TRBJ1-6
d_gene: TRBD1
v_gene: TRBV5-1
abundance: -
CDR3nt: TGCGCCAGCAGCTTGGCCAACGAGGGGGCAGGCTCACCCCTCCACTTT
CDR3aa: CASSLANEGAGSPLHF

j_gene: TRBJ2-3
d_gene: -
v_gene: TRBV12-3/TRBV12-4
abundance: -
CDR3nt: TGTGCCAGCAGTTTACGTGGGTACACAGATACGCCGTATTTT
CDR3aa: CASSLRGYTDTPYF

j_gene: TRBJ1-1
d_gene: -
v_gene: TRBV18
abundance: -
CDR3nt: TGTGCCAGCTCACTCAGGAAGGAGACTGAAGCTTTCTTT
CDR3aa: CASSLRKETEAFF

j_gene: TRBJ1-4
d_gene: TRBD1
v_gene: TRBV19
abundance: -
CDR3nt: TGTGCCAGTAGTACCGGGACAGGGGGCGCGCTTGTGGAAAAACTGTTTTTT
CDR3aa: CASSTGTGGALVEKLFF

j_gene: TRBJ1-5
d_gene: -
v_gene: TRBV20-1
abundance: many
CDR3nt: TGCAGTGCTGTCCCCGGGGGACTAAGCAATCAGCCCCAGCATTTT
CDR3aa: CSAVPGGLSNQPQHF

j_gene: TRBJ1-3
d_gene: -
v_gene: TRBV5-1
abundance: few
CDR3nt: TGCGCCAGCAGCTTGATGGAAGGAAACACCATATATTTT
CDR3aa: CASSLMEGNTIYF

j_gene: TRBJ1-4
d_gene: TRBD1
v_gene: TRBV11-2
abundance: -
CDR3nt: TGTGCCAGCAGCCTAACCGGGACAGGGGACGAAAAACTGTTTTTT
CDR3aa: CASSLTGTGDEKLFF

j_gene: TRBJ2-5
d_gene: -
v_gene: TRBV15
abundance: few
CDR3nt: TGTGCCACCAGCAGACAGGGCCAAGAGACCCAGTACTTC
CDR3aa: CATSRQGQETQYF

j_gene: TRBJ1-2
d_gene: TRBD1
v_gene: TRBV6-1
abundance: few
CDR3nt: TGTGCCAGCACCACAACGACAGGGAATGGCTACACCTTC
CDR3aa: CASTTTTGNGYTF

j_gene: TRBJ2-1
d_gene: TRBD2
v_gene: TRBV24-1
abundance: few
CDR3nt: TGTGCCACCAGTGAGGAGCGGGGGGGCAATCTCAATGAGCAGTTCTTC
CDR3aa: CATSEERGGNLNEQFF

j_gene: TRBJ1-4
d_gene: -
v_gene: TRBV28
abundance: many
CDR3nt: TGTGCCAGCAGTCTCCCCAGCAATGAAAAACTGTTTTTT
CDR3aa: CASSLPSNEKLFF

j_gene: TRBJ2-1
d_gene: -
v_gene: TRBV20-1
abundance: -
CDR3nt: TGCAACGCTGAACGGGGGGCTGGGTACAATGAGCAGTTCTTC
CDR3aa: CNAERGAGYNEQFF

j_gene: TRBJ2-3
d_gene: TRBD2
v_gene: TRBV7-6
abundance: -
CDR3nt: TGTGCCAGCAGCTTACGGCTAGCGGGGAGCACAGATACGCAGTATTTT
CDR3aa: CASSLRLAGSTDTQYF

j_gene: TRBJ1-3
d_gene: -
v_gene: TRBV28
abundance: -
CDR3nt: TGTGCCAGCAGTCCCCCCCGGACAGTCTCTGGAAACACCATATATTTT
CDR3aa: CASSPPRTVSGNTIYF

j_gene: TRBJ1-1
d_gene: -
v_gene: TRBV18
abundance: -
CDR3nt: TGCGCCAGCAGTGAGGAGGCGGACACTGAAGCTTTCTTT
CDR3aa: CASSEEADTEAFF

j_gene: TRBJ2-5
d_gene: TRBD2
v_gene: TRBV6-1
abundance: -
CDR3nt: TGTGCCAGCAGAGTAGCGGGCCAAGAGACCCAGTACTTC
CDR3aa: CASRVAGQETQYF

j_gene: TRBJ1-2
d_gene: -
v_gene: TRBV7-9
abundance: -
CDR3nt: TGTGCCAGCAGCTTAGGGACTGAGTATGGCTACACCTTC
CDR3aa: CASSLGTEYGYTF

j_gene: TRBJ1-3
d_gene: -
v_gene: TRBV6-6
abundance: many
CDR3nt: TGTGCCAGCAGTTACGGTGAGGTCGACACCATATATTTT
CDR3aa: CASSYGEVDTIYF

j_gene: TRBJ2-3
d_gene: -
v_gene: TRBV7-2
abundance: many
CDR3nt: TGTGCCACCGGGCCAAGGAGCACAGATACGCAGTATTTT
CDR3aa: CATGPRSTDTQYF

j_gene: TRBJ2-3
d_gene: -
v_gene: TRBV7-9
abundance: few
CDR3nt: TGTGCCAGCAGCTTGACCGGTACTAGCCGGGCAGATACGCAGTATTTT
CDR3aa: CASSLTGTSRADTQYF

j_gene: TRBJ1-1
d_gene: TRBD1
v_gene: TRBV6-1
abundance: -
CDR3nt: TGTGCCAGCAGCAACAGGGGGTCGGACACTGAAGCTTTCTTT
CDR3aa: CASSNRGSDTEAFF

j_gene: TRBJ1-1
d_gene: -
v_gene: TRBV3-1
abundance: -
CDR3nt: TGTGCCAGCAGCCAAGGCAGAGTCACTGAAGCTTTCTTT
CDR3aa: CASSQGRVTEAFF

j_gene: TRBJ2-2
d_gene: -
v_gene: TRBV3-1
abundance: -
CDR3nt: TGTGCCAGCAGCCAAGATGCGGGGAACACCGGGGAGCTGTTTTTT
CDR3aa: CASSQDAGNTGELFF

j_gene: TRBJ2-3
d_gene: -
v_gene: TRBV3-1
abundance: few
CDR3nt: TGTGCCAGCAGCCCGACGCAGGGCACAGATACGCAGTATTTT
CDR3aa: CASSPTQGTDTQYF

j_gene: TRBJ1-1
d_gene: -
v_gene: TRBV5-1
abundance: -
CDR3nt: TGCGCCAGCAGCCCGGACGGACTGAACACTGAAGCTTTCTTT
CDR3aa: CASSPDGLNTEAFF

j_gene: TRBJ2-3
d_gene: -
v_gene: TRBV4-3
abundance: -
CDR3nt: TGCGACAGCAGCCCCGGGACTGGGGTGCCAGATACGCAGTATTTT
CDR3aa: CDSSPGTGVPDTQYF

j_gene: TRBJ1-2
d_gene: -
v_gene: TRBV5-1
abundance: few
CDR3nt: TGCGCCAGCAGCTTGGAATTAGCGCCAAGCGATGGCTACACCTTC
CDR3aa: CASSLELAPSDGYTF

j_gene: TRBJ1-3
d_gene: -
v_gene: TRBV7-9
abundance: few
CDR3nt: TGTGCCAGCAGCCCGCAGTACTCCTCTGGAAACACCATATATTTT
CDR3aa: CASSPQYSSGNTIYF

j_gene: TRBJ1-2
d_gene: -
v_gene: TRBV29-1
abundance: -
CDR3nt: TGCAGCGTTGCAGGGCAGGACGGTGGTGGCTACACCTTC
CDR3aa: CSVAGQDGGGYTF

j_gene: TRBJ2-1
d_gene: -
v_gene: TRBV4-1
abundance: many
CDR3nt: TGCGCCAGCAGCCAGGGCGTATACAATGAGCAGTTCTTC
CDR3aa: CASSQGVYNEQFF

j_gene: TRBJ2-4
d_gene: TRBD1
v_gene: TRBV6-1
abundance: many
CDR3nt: TGTGCCAGCAGAGCCGGGACAGGGGGAAACATTCAGTACTTC
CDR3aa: CASRAGTGGNIQYF

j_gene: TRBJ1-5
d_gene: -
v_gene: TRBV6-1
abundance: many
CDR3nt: TGTGCCAGCAGACAGTGGCCCCCTCAAAATCAGCCCCAGCATTTT
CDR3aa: CASRQWPPQNQPQHF

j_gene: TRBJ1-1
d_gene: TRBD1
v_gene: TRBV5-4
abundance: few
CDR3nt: TGTGCCAGCAGCTGGGGGACAGGGAACACTGAAGCTTTCTTT
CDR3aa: CASSWGTGNTEAFF

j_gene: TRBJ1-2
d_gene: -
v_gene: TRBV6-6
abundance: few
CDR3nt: TGTGCCAGCAGTTACTCCTACAGGGAAGTAAACTATGGCTACACCTTC
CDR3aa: CASSYSYREVNYGYTF

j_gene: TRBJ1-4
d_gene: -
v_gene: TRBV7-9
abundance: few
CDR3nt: TGTGCCAGCAGCTTAGGCAGATTGGGCGAAAAACTGTTTTTT
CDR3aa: CASSLGRLGEKLFF